The rows below give T cell receptor beta chains drawn from one sample of a study of blood T cells in healthy people across ages. Using its own MiXCR run on the 5' RACE reads, TCRdb lists one record per CDR3 protein. The top ten clones hold approximately 18% of a sample with a few hundred thousand distinct CDR3 sequences, roughly a quarter of them seen once. The material sequenced was blood. Receptor source: a woman aged 70-85 years in good health. CDR3s include the opening cysteine and the closing phenylalanine or tryptophan. The D gene is left open where the match is weak. Expanded clones get a size class; other rows say once, few or many, or leave the size out.

d_call,v_call,clone_size,j_call,cdr3_aa,cdr3_nt
-,TRBV6-6,few,TRBJ1-1,CASSPPLGTEAFF,TGTGCCAGCTCCCCCCCGTTGGGCACTGAAGCTTTCTTT
-,TRBV20-1,once,TRBJ1-1,CSARGGGIAFF,TGCAGTGCTAGAGGGGGGGGTATAGCTTTCTTT
-,TRBV29-1,few,TRBJ2-3,CSVEGGRGGIDTQYF,TGCAGCGTTGAAGGTGGGCGGGGAGGAATAGATACGCAGTATTTT
-,TRBV29-1,-,TRBJ2-7,CSSTGTGGHEQYF,TGCAGCTCAACCGGGACGGGGGGCCACGAGCAGTACTTC
-,TRBV4-3,-,TRBJ1-2,CASSQVTAGVESYGYTF,TGCGCCAGCAGCCAAGTCACCGCGGGGGTAGAGAGCTATGGCTACACCTTC
-,TRBV29-1,many,TRBJ1-2,CSAGDGYTF,TGCAGCGCGGGGGATGGCTACACCTTC
TRBD1,TRBV7-9,-,TRBJ2-5,CASSLATGDGQETQYF,TGTGCCAGCAGCTTAGCGACAGGGGATGGCCAAGAGACCCAGTACTTC
-,TRBV19,-,TRBJ2-2,CASSMRHLMDTGELFF,TGTGCCAGTAGTATGAGACACCTGATGGACACCGGGGAGCTGTTTTTT
-,TRBV5-5,few,TRBJ2-1,CASSLAIGSSYNEQFF,TGTGCCAGCAGCTTGGCGATAGGGAGCTCCTACAATGAGCAGTTCTTC
-,TRBV13,-,TRBJ2-3,CASSPEGTDTQYF,TGTGCCAGCAGTCCCGAGGGCACAGATACGCAGTATTTT
-,TRBV12-3/TRBV12-4,-,TRBJ2-7,CASSLMWAYEQYF,TGTGCCAGCAGTTTAATGTGGGCCTACGAGCAGTACTTC
TRBD2,TRBV12-3/TRBV12-4,few,TRBJ2-7,CASSGGSGSYEQYF,TGTGCCAGCAGTGGGGGGAGCGGGAGTTACGAGCAGTACTTC
-,TRBV29-1,-,TRBJ1-2,CSVAGQNKDYGYTF,TGCAGCGTTGCCGGACAGAACAAGGACTATGGCTACACCTTC
-,TRBV7-2,-,TRBJ2-5,CASRSVDRPTQYF,TGTGCCAGCCGTAGTGTAGACAGGCCGACCCAGTACTTC